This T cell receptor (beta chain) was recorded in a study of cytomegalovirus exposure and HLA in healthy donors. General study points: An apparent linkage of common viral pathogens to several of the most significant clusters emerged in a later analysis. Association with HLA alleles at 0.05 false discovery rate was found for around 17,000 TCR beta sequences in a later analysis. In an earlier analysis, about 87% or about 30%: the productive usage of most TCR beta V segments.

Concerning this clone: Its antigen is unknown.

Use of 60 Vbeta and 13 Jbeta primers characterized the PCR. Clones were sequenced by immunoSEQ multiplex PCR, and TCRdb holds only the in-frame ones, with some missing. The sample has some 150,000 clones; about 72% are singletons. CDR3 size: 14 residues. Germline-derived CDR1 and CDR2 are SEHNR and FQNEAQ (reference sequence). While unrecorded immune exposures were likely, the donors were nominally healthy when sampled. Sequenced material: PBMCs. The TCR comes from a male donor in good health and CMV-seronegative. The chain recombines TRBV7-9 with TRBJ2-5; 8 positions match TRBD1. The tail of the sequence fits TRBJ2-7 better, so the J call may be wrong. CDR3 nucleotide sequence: TGTGCCAGCAGCCAAGGGACAGGATCCTACGAGCAGTACTTC. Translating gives CASSQGTGSYEQYF.